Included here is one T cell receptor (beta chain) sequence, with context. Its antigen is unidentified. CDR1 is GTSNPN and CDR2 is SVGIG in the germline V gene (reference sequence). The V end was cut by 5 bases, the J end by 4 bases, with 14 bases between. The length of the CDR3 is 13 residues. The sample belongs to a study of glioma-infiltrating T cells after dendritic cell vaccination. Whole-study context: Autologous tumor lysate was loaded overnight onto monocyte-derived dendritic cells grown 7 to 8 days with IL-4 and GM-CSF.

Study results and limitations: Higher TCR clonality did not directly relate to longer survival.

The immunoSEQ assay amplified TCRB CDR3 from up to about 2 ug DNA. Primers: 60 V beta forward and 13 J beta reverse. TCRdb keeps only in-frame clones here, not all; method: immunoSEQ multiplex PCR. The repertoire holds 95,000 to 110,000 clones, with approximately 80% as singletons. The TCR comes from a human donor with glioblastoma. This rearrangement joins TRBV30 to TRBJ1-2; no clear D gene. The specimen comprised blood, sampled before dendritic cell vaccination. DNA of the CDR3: TGTGCCTGGGCTGAGGAAATTATCTATGGCTACACCTTC. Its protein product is CAWAEEIIYGYTF.